A selection of T cell receptor beta chains follows, all from one sample in a study of T cells after yellow fever vaccination. Via MiXCR, TCRdb re-called the 5' RACE reads, giving one row per CDR3 protein. This sample has a few hundred thousand distinct CDR3 sequences; under 7.5% occur once, and the top ten carry approximately 15%. This specimen consisted of PBMCs, obtained 5 days after the yellow fever booster vaccination. Receptor source: a man younger than 40 who received the YFV17D yellow fever vaccine. The CDR3 runs from the conserved cysteine through the conserved F or W. Fields, in order: D gene, J gene, V gene, clone size, CDR3 protein, CDR3 DNA. The D gene is left open where the match is weak. Clone size is shown for a subset of rows, as once, few, many or a class of expanded clone.

.,TRBJ2-7,TRBV6-2/TRBV6-3,.,CASQGRNFYEQYF,TGTGCCAGTCAAGGGAGGAACTTTTACGAGCAGTACTTC
.,TRBJ2-5,TRBV6-2/TRBV6-3,few,CASSYSTQAGTQYF,TGTGCCAGCAGTTACTCCACGCAGGCGGGGACCCAGTACTTC
TRBD2,TRBJ2-6,TRBV9,.,CASSGGPTSAISGANVLTF,TGTGCCAGCAGCGGGGGACCGACTAGCGCCATCTCTGGGGCCAACGTCCTGACTTTC
.,TRBJ2-1,TRBV24-1,.,CATSDFSGTCNF,TGTGCCACCAGTGATTTTTCCGGGACTTGCAACTTC
.,TRBJ1-6,TRBV12-3/TRBV12-4,few,CASVWGPGRSSYNSPLHF,TGTGCCAGCGTCTGGGGGCCTGGCAGGAGCTCCTATAATTCACCCCTCCACTTT
.,TRBJ2-7,TRBV11-1,few,CASSLANFSAGRPFSYEQYF,TGTGCCAGCAGCTTAGCCAACTTCTCAGCGGGCAGACCTTTTTCCTACGAGCAGTACTTC
TRBD1,TRBJ2-7,TRBV5-1,.,CASSFGQGGDEQYF,TGCGCCAGCAGCTTCGGACAGGGAGGCGACGAGCAGTACTTC
TRBD1,TRBJ2-7,TRBV5-4,.,CASRGQNSSYEQYF,TGTGCCAGCAGGGGACAGAATTCTTCCTACGAGCAGTACTTC
.,TRBJ2-5,TRBV6-5,many,CASSYSILASRETQYF,TGTGCCAGCAGTTACTCGATTTTGGCTAGCCGAGAGACCCAGTACTTC
.,TRBJ2-5,TRBV20-1,many,CSAVKLGFQETQYF,TGCAGTGCCGTAAAACTAGGTTTCCAAGAGACCCAGTACTTC
.,TRBJ2-5,TRBV20-1,few,CSAFGSRATKETQYF,TGCAGTGCTTTTGGGAGCAGGGCCACAAAAGAGACCCAGTACTTC
TRBD2,TRBJ2-1,TRBV9,many,CASSVARGALAGGGNEQFF,TGTGCCAGCAGCGTAGCCCGGGGAGCGCTAGCGGGAGGTGGCAATGAGCAGTTCTTC
.,TRBJ2-6,TRBV24-1,many,CATSDTFGGGAGANVLTF,TGTGCCACCAGTGATACCTTCGGAGGGGGCGCTGGGGCCAACGTCCTGACTTTC
.,TRBJ2-5,TRBV20-1,many,CSVRQGQETQYF,TGCAGTGTTAGGCAGGGGCAAGAGACCCAGTACTTC
TRBD1,TRBJ2-7,TRBV7-2,many,CASSSRAGGLYEQYF,TGTGCCAGCAGCTCCCGGGCAGGGGGCCTTTACGAGCAGTACTTC
TRBD1,TRBJ2-1,TRBV10-3,few,CASASGQGFEQFF,TGTGCCAGCGCGTCGGGACAGGGGTTTGAGCAGTTCTTC
.,TRBJ1-1,TRBV27,few,CASSSWTVNTEAFF,TGTGCCAGCAGTTCCTGGACGGTGAACACTGAAGCTTTCTTT
TRBD1,TRBJ2-3,TRBV6-2/TRBV6-3,many,CASSYQQGLRTDTQYF,TGTGCCAGCAGTTACCAACAGGGGCTGCGCACAGATACGCAGTATTTT
.,TRBJ2-5,TRBV20-1,.,CSARGIDFGGATQYF,TGCAGTGCTAGAGGGATCGACTTTGGGGGCGCGACCCAGTACTTC
.,TRBJ2-5,TRBV4-3,few,CASSQDRTPGAQYF,TGCGCCAGCAGCCAAGATCGGACCCCGGGGGCCCAGTACTTC
TRBD2,TRBJ2-2,TRBV12-3/TRBV12-4,few,CASSGLALNTGELFF,TGTGCCAGCAGTGGACTAGCGTTGAACACCGGGGAGCTGTTTTTT
TRBD1,TRBJ1-5,TRBV5-1,few,CASSYGTDPNQPQHF,TGCGCCAGCAGCTATGGGACAGATCCCAATCAGCCCCAGCATTTT
TRBD1,TRBJ1-1,TRBV5-1,.,CASSGTGGFPNTEAFF,TGCGCCAGCAGCGGTACAGGGGGCTTCCCTAACACTGAAGCTTTCTTT
.,TRBJ2-1,TRBV5-1,.,CASSFGSYSSYNEQFF,TGCGCCAGCAGCTTTGGGAGCTACAGCTCCTACAATGAGCAGTTCTTC
.,TRBJ1-2,TRBV19,.,CASSGVQSPANYGYTF,TGTGCCAGTAGTGGCGTTCAGAGCCCAGCTAACTATGGCTACACCTTC
TRBD2,TRBJ2-3,TRBV20-1,few,CSARDTLAGGPDTDTQYF,TGCAGTGCTAGAGATACGTTAGCGGGAGGGCCCGACACAGATACGCAGTATTTT
.,TRBJ2-3,TRBV20-1,few,CSARAAATDTQYF,TGCAGTGCCAGGGCGGCAGCCACAGATACGCAGTATTTT
TRBD2,TRBJ2-5,TRBV5-1,.,CASSLRPSGSTEETQYF,TGCGCCAGCAGCTTGAGACCTAGCGGGAGTACGGAGGAGACCCAGTACTTC
TRBD2,TRBJ2-1,TRBV20-1,many,CSARPSGRVGEQFF,TGCAGTGCCCGACCTAGCGGGAGGGTTGGGGAGCAGTTCTTC
.,TRBJ2-7,TRBV16,few,CASSQSADKQYF,TGTGCCAGCAGCCAATCGGCAGATAAGCAGTACTTC
.,TRBJ1-2,TRBV30,few,CAWSGGGDGYTF,TGTGCCTGGAGTGGGGGGGGAGATGGCTACACCTTC
.,TRBJ2-1,TRBV4-3,.,CASSQQGLSYNEQFF,TGCGCCAGCAGCCAGCAGGGACTTTCCTACAATGAGCAGTTCTTC
TRBD2,TRBJ2-1,TRBV6-1,few,CASSLGLAGEDEQFF,TGTGCCAGCAGTCTGGGACTAGCGGGAGAGGATGAGCAGTTCTTC
.,TRBJ2-7,TRBV12-3/TRBV12-4,many,CASSLVQRAEQYF,TGTGCCAGCAGTTTAGTCCAGCGGGCCGAGCAGTACTTC
.,TRBJ2-5,TRBV5-4,once,CASSLTQGGQETQYF,TGTGCCAGCAGCTTGACACAGGGGGGGCAAGAGACCCAGTACTTC
.,TRBJ2-1,TRBV28,.,CASSLVRTYNEQFF,TGTGCCAGCAGTTTGGTCAGAACCTACAATGAGCAGTTCTTC
.,TRBJ1-1,TRBV29-1,many,CSVEDLGGPRNTEAFF,TGCAGCGTTGAAGATCTTGGGGGACCGAGAAACACTGAAGCTTTCTTT
.,TRBJ2-5,TRBV19,.,CASSTGFIGETQYF,TGTGCCAGTAGTACAGGGTTTATTGGAGAGACCCAGTACTTC
.,TRBJ2-7,TRBV6-5,many,CASSYSNLAEPYEQYF,TGTGCCAGCAGTTACTCGAACTTAGCGGAGCCCTACGAGCAGTACTTC
TRBD2,TRBJ2-1,TRBV6-5,few,CASRTSRNEQFF,TGTGCCAGCAGGACTAGCCGCAATGAGCAGTTCTTC
.,TRBJ2-7,TRBV6-1,many,CASSGQSSYEQYF,TGTGCCAGCAGTGGACAGAGCTCCTACGAGCAGTACTTC
TRBD1,TRBJ2-2,TRBV27,few,CASSLDRGRTGELFF,TGTGCCAGCAGTCTAGACAGGGGTCGAACCGGGGAGCTGTTTTTT
TRBD1,TRBJ2-2,TRBV20-1,many,CSAQGDRGYTGELFF,TGCAGTGCTCAGGGGGACAGGGGGTACACCGGGGAGCTGTTTTTT
.,TRBJ2-6,TRBV7-8,few,CASSLFSLSLGGANVLTF,TGTGCCAGCAGCTTATTTAGCCTCTCTCTAGGCGGGGCCAACGTCCTGACTTTC
.,TRBJ1-6,TRBV5-5,many,CASSSGDIYNSPLHF,TGTGCCAGCAGCTCCGGGGACATCTATAATTCACCCCTCCACTTT
.,TRBJ1-1,TRBV5-1,few,CASSTRTVNTEAFF,TGCGCCAGCAGCACCAGGACGGTGAACACTGAAGCTTTCTTT
TRBD2,TRBJ2-1,TRBV4-3,few,CASSQSVQGTRLAGDNEQFF,TGCGCCAGCAGCCAGTCCGTACAGGGGACTAGACTAGCGGGAGACAATGAGCAGTTCTTC
.,TRBJ2-5,TRBV20-1,.,CSARRSGGSQETQYF,TGCAGTGCTCGGCGGAGCGGAGGTTCCCAAGAGACCCAGTACTTC
.,TRBJ2-1,TRBV12-3/TRBV12-4,many,CASSLVGSNEQFF,TGTGCCAGCAGTTTAGTTGGCTCAAATGAGCAGTTCTTC
.,TRBJ2-3,TRBV18,many,CASSPLGSAQYF,TGTGCCAGCTCACCACTCGGCTCTGCGCAGTATTTT
.,TRBJ2-2,TRBV27,many,CASSYREAGELFF,TGTGCCAGCAGTTACAGGGAGGCCGGGGAGCTGTTTTTT
.,TRBJ1-4,TRBV2,many,CASSRGGSNEKLFF,TGTGCCAGCAGTCGGGGCGGCAGTAATGAAAAACTGTTTTTT
.,TRBJ2-7,TRBV24-1,.,CATSEPGTYEQYF,TGTGCCACCAGTGAACCGGGAACCTACGAGCAGTACTTC
.,TRBJ2-1,TRBV6-1,many,CASSQDTGNYNEQFF,TGTGCCAGCAGTCAAGACACAGGGAATTACAATGAGCAGTTCTTC
.,TRBJ2-7,TRBV7-9,few,CASSQGLDEQYF,TGTGCCAGCAGCCAGGGATTGGACGAGCAGTACTTC
.,TRBJ1-1,TRBV7-9,.,CASSWQAGSEAFF,TGTGCCAGCAGCTGGCAGGCTGGGAGTGAAGCTTTCTTT
.,TRBJ2-6,TRBV7-2,.,CASSPPGEAGANVLTF,TGTGCCAGCAGCCCCCCCGGGGAGGCAGGGGCCAACGTCCTGACTTTC
TRBD2,TRBJ2-1,TRBV7-9,few,CASSLVQAGVLNEQFF,TGTGCCAGCAGCTTAGTTCAAGCGGGAGTTTTAAATGAGCAGTTCTTC
.,TRBJ2-3,TRBV11-2,.,CASLASGTDTQYF,TGTGCCAGTCTAGCCTCTGGCACAGATACGCAGTATTTT